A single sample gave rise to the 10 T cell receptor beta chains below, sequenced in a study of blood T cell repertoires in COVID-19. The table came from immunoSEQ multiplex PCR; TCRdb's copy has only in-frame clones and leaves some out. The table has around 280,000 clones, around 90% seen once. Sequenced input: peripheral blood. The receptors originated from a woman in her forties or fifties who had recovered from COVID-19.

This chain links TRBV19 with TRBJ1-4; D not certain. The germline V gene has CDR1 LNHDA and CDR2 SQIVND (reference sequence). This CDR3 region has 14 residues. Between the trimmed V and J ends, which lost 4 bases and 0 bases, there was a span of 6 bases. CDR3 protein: CASSTTATNEKLFF. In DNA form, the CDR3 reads TGTGCCAGTAGTACCACAGCAACTAATGAAAAACTGTTTTTT.

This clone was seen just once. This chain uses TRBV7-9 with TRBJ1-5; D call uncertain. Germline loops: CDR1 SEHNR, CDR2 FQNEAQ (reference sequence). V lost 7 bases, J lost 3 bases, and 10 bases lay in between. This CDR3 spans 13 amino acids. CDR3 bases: TGTGCCAGCACCCTGGGCACCAATCAGCCCCAGCATTTT. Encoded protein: CASTLGTNQPQHF.

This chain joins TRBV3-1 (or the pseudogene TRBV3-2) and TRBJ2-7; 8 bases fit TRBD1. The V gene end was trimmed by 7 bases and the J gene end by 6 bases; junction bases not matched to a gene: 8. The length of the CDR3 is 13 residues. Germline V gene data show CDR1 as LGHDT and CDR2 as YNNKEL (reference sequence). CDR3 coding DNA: TGTGCCAGCACCCTTAACACAGGGGGCGAGCAGTACTTC. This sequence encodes CASTLNTGGEQYF.

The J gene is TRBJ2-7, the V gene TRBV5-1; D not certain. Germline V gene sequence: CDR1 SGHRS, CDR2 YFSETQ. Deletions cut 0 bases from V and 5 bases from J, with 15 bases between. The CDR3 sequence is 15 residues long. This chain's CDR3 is CASSLVAGASHEQYF. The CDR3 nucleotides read TGCGCCAGCAGCTTGGTTGCCGGTGCGTCCCACGAGCAGTACTTC. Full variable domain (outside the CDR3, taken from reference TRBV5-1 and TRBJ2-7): KAGVTQTPRYLIKTRGQQVTLSCSPISGHRSVSWYQQTPGQGLQFLFEYFSETQRNKGNFPGRFSGRQFSNSRSEMNVSTLELGDSALYLCASSLVAGASHEQYFGPGTRLTVT.

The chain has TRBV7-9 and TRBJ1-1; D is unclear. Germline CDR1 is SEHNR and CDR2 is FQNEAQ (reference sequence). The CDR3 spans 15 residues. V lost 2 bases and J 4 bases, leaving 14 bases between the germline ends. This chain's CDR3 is CASSLRGSSITEAFF. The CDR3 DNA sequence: TGTGCCAGCAGCTTACGCGGCAGTTCAATCACTGAAGCTTTCTTT.

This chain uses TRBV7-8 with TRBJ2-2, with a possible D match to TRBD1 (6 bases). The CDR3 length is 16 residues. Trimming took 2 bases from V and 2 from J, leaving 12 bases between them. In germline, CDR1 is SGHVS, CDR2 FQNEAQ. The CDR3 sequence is CASSLMAGVNTGELFF. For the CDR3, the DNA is TGTGCCAGCAGCTTAATGGCAGGGGTAAACACCGGGGAGCTGTTTTTT. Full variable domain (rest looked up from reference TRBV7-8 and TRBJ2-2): GAGVSQSPRYKVAKRGQDVALRCDPISGHVSLFWYQQALGQGPEFLTYFQNEAQLDKSGLPSDRFFAERPEGSVSTLKIQRTQQEDSAVYLCASSLMAGVNTGELFFGEGSRLTVL.

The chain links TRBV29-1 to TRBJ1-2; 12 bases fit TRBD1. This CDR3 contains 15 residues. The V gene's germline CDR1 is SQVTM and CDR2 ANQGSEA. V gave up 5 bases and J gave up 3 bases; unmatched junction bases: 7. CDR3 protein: CSVLGQGATDYGYTF. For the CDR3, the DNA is TGCAGCGTTCTGGGACAGGGGGCGACGGACTATGGCTACACCTTC.

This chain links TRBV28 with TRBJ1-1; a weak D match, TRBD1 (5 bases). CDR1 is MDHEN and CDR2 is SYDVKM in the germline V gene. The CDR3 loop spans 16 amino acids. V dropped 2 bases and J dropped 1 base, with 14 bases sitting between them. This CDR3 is CASSLGWGRANTEAFF. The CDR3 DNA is TGTGCCAGCAGTTTAGGCTGGGGCAGGGCGAACACTGAAGCTTTCTTT. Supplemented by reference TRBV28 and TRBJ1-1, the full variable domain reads DVKVTQSSRYLVKRTGEKVFLECVQDMDHENMFWYRQDPGLGLRLIYFSYDVKMKEKGDIPEGYSVSREKKERFSLILESASTNQTSMYLCASSLGWGRANTEAFFGQGTRLTVV.

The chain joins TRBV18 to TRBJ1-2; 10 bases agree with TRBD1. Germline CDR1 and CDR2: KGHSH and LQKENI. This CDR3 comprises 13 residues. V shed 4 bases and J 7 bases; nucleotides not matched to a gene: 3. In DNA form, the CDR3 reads TGTGCCAGCTCACAGGACAGGGGGTCTGGCTACACCTTC. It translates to CASSQDRGSGYTF.

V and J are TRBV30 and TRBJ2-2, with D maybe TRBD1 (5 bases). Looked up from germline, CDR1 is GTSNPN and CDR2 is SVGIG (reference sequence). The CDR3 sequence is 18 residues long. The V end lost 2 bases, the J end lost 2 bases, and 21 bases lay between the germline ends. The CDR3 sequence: CAWSSGVGAGDNTGELFF. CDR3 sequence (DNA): TGTGCCTGGAGTTCTGGGGTAGGGGCAGGCGATAACACCGGGGAGCTGTTTTTT.